These 23 T cell receptor beta chains were all obtained from the same sample, sequenced in a study of T cells in Graves' hyperthyroidism and ophthalmopathy. RNA transcripts provided the source from which TCR beta CDR3 regions were amplified. Using the HTBI primer set, a first-round RT-PCR was run on the TCR CDR3. MiXCR was run by TCRdb on the multiplex PCR reads, yielding one entry per CDR3 protein. The repertoire has 400,000 to 550,000 distinct CDR3 sequences, around a quarter of them found once; the top ten carry approximately 10%. Sample: blood. These receptors originate from a woman aged 25 to 39 with Graves' ophthalmopathy.

This clonotype was seen ten or more times. The genes are TRBV7-8 and TRBJ1-1, with D tentatively TRBD1 (5 bases). The V end lost 4 bases, the J end lost 1 base, and 10 bases lay between the germline ends. CDR3 size: 14 residues. Per germline, CDR1 SGHVS and CDR2 FQNEAQ. CDR3 amino acids: CASSYLDRNTEAFF. The CDR3 DNA follows: TGTGCCAGCAGCTATCTCGACAGGAACACTGAAGCTTTCTTT.

This clonotype was detected many times. This chain joins TRBV7-8 and TRBJ1-1, with 7 positions matching TRBD1. Trimming removed 3 bases from V and 5 bases from J; junction bases left unmatched: 6. The CDR3 has 14 residues. Germline values: CDR1 SGHVS, CDR2 FQNEAQ. Here the CDR3 DNA reads TGTGCCAGCAGCTTGATCTCAGGGGGGACTGAAGCTTTCTTT. Translation gives CASSLISGGTEAFF.

This clonotype turned up a few times. This chain uses TRBV20-1 with TRBJ1-1, with D unclear. The CDR3 loop spans 12 amino acids. Per germline, CDR1 DFQATT and CDR2 SNEGSKA (reference sequence). The germline V and J ends were trimmed by 7 bases and 6 bases, with 15 bases remaining between them. The DNA for the CDR3 is TGCAGTGGCCGCACAGATTCGGCTGAAGCTTTCTTT. Its protein product is CSGRTDSAEAFF.

This clonotype was counted at least ten times. The genes are TRBV28 and TRBJ1-5; 11 nucleotides match TRBD1. V shed 6 bases, J shed 8 bases, and the junction held 9 bases outside the gene matches. The CDR3 is 15 amino acids. Germline V lookup: CDR1 MDHEN, CDR2 SYDVKM. The CDR3 bases are TGTGCCAGCAGCACTATGGGACAGGGGGGAAAGCCCCAGCATTTT. It is translated as CASSTMGQGGKPQHF.

The sample holds many counts of this clonotype. V and J are TRBV12-3 or TRBV12-4 and TRBJ1-2; D call uncertain. Trimming cost V 3 bases and J 0 bases, with 8 bases left between them. The CDR3 runs 14 residues. CDR3 amino acids: CASSLSSANYGYTF. CDR3 DNA sequence: TGTGCCAGCAGTTTGAGTTCAGCTAACTATGGCTACACCTTC.

This clonotype has just a few counts. This chain joins TRBV28 and TRBJ2-7, with TRBD2 matching 13 bases. CDR1 MDHEN and CDR2 SYDVKM come from the germline V gene. V trimming: 1 base; J trimming: 5 bases; junction bases outside the gene matches: 2. There are 15 residues in the CDR3. For the CDR3, the DNA is TGTGCCAGCAGTTTATTCGGACTAGCGGGAGACGAGCAGTACTTC. Encoded protein: CASSLFGLAGDEQYF.

This clonotype showed up many times. V is TRBV28 and J is TRBJ2-4; weak D call: TRBD1 (6 bases). Germline V gene lookup returns CDR1 MDHEN and CDR2 SYDVKM. With 2 bases removed from V and 0 bases from J, the gap between germline ends came to 14 bases. The CDR3 is made up of 17 amino acids. The CDR3 sequence is CASSLVGQGLAKNIQYF. The CDR3 region has the DNA TGTGCCAGCAGTTTAGTGGGGCAGGGGTTAGCCAAAAACATTCAGTACTTC.

This clonotype came up many times. The V call is TRBV20-1, the J call TRBJ2-7; weak D call: TRBD1 (7 bases). This CDR3 comprises 13 residues. Trimming left V 3 bases short and J 4 bases short, with 13 bases between. The germline V gene has CDR1 DFQATT and CDR2 SNEGSKA (reference sequence). The CDR3 reads CSARGQGGYEQYF. DNA of the CDR3: TGCAGTGCTAGGGGCCAGGGGGGTTACGAGCAGTACTTC.

The table lists this clonotype with many counts. V and J are TRBV19 and TRBJ1-2, with D tentatively TRBD1 (5 bases). The CDR3 runs 12 residues. V was shortened by 8 bases and J by 4 bases, with 11 bases between the two germline ends. Germline-derived CDR1 and CDR2 are LNHDA and SQIVND (reference sequence). The CDR3 DNA is TGTGCCAGTGGGGACGGAATCTATGGCTACACCTTC. As protein: CASGDGIYGYTF.

In this sample, this clonotype turned up a few times. V usage is TRBV18 and J usage is TRBJ2-7; D remains unclear. V lost 2 bases, J lost 1 base, and 15 bases lay in between. In germline, CDR1 is KGHSH, CDR2 LQKENI. The CDR3 has 16 amino acids. Here the CDR3 DNA reads TGTGCCAGCTCACCAAATTCCAGGTCGGATTCCTACGAGCAGTACTTC. Translated: CASSPNSRSDSYEQYF.

This clonotype was seen more than once but under ten times. A read error is possible here, since a much larger clone lies one base away. The chain is built from TRBV6-1 and TRBJ1-2; D may be TRBD1 (5 bases). V was pared by 8 bases and J by 4 bases, with 17 bases between. CDR1 is MNHNS, CDR2 SASEGT, per germline. This CDR3 is built from 14 residues. The CDR3 DNA reads TGTGCCAGCGCCCAGGGCCGGGGTGCCTATGGCTACACCTTC. Its translation: CASAQGRGAYGYTF.

There are many counts of this clonotype. The DNA for the CDR3 is TGTGCCAGCAGCCCTAATTTGAACACTGAAGCTTTCTTT. Protein product: CASSPNLNTEAFF. V is TRBV12-3 or TRBV12-4 and J is TRBJ1-1, with no clear D. This CDR3 is built from 13 residues. V lost 6 bases and J lost 0, with 8 bases in between.

This clonotype appeared a few times. The chain combines TRBV5-1 with TRBJ2-5, with D possibly called TRBD1 or TRBD2 (6 bases each). Trimming removed 4 bases at V and 1 base at J, with 14 bases between. Germline V CDR1 and CDR2: SGHRS, YFSETQ. This CDR3 comprises 15 residues. DNA of the CDR3: TGCGCCAGCAGCCGGGGGCAGGGAACCCAAGAGACCCAGTACTTC. Amino acid sequence: CASSRGQGTQETQYF.

This clonotype was recorded many times. V and J are TRBV19 and TRBJ1-5, with unresolved D. Germline-derived CDR1 and CDR2 are LNHDA and SQIVND (reference sequence). The CDR3 is made up of 16 amino acids. V gave up 2 bases and J gave up 5 bases, with 16 bases separating them. CDR3 coding DNA: TGTGCCAGTAGTATAAACTGGCAGAGGGAGCATCAGCCCCAGCATTTT. This encodes CASSINWQREHQPQHF.

The chain recombines TRBV6-1 with TRBJ2-5; possible D gene TRBD1, 5 bases. Per the germline V gene, CDR1 is MNHNS and CDR2 is SASEGT. V was trimmed by 0 bases and J by 2 bases, leaving 19 bases between them. This CDR3 comprises 18 residues. The CDR3: CASSEAVGREGLQETQYF. CDR3 DNA: TGTGCCAGCAGTGAAGCGGTGGGCAGGGAAGGGTTACAAGAGACCCAGTACTTC.

This chain connects TRBV5-4 to TRBJ1-2; D is undetermined. From germline, CDR1 is SGHNT and CDR2 YYREEE (reference sequence). V lost 0 bases and J lost 1, with 19 bases in between. This CDR3 region has 18 residues. The CDR3 region is CASSLAARPENLNYGYTF. As DNA, the CDR3 is TGTGCCAGCAGCTTGGCTGCCCGGCCAGAAAACCTTAACTATGGCTACACCTTC.

The chain carries TRBV6-1 and TRBJ1-1, with 9 bases fitting TRBD1. Germline V CDR1 and CDR2: MNHNS, SASEGT. The CDR3 is 15 residues long. The junction had 8 bases not matched to a gene; V was cut back by 6 bases and J by 3 bases. The DNA of the CDR3 is TGTGCCAGCAGCAGGAACAGGGGGCAGGACACTGAAGCTTTCTTT. Translating gives CASSRNRGQDTEAFF.

This clonotype was observed many times. This may stem from a read error, because a much larger clone lies one nucleotide away. The chain employs TRBV12-3 or TRBV12-4 and TRBJ2-5; the D is unclear. This CDR3 spans 15 amino acids. CDR3 loop: CAGSLESGSQETQYF. In nucleotides, the CDR3 is TGTGCCGGCAGTTTAGAGTCAGGTAGTCAAGAGACCCAGTACTTC.

This clonotype was counted ten times or more. The J gene is TRBJ1-1, the V gene TRBV20-1; 7 nucleotides agree with TRBD1. The CDR3 has 13 amino acids. Germline V gene sequence: CDR1 DFQATT, CDR2 SNEGSKA (reference sequence). Trimming at V came to 6 bases and at J to 3 bases, leaving 7 bases not matched to a gene. The CDR3 sequence: CSAPTGIDTEAFF. The CDR3 DNA sequence: TGCAGTGCACCGACAGGGATTGACACTGAAGCTTTCTTT.

V is TRBV6-5 and J is TRBJ2-7; 7 positions agree with TRBD2. The germline CDR1 and CDR2 sequences are MNHEY and SVGAGI. Trimming cost V 2 bases and J 3 bases; bases outside gene matches: 4. This CDR3 spans 14 amino acids. The DNA for the CDR3 is TGTGCCAGCAGTTACGTCAGCGGGATCTACGAGCAGTACTTC. This translates into CASSYVSGIYEQYF.

The chain has TRBV6-1 and TRBJ1-1; D gene uncertain. Germline loops: CDR1 MNHNS, CDR2 SASEGT. This CDR3 is 13 amino acids long. V lost 4 bases to trimming and J lost 2 bases, with 8 bases between them. Here the CDR3 DNA reads TGTGCCAGCAGTGCGACATATAACACTGAAGCTTTCTTT. This codes for CASSATYNTEAFF.

There are many counts of this clonotype. The V gene is TRBV6-5, the J gene TRBJ2-2; D is perhaps TRBD1 (5 bases). CDR3 length: 13 amino acids. Germline CDR1 and CDR2: MNHEY and SVGAGI. Between the trimmed V and J ends, which lost 10 bases and 0 bases, there was a span of 9 bases. CDR3 loop: CAIGATNTGELFF. CDR3 coding DNA: TGTGCCATTGGGGCTACGAACACCGGGGAGCTGTTTTTT.

There are many counts of this clonotype. V gene TRBV2 combines with J gene TRBJ2-3; 12 bases align to TRBD2. V shed 2 bases, J shed 8 bases, and the junction held 8 bases outside the gene matches. The CDR3 is 16 amino acids. From germline, CDR1 is SNHLY and CDR2 FYNNEI. CDR3 protein: CASSEQSSGGAGTQYF. For the CDR3, the DNA is TGTGCCAGCAGTGAACAGTCTAGCGGGGGGGCGGGTACGCAGTATTTT.